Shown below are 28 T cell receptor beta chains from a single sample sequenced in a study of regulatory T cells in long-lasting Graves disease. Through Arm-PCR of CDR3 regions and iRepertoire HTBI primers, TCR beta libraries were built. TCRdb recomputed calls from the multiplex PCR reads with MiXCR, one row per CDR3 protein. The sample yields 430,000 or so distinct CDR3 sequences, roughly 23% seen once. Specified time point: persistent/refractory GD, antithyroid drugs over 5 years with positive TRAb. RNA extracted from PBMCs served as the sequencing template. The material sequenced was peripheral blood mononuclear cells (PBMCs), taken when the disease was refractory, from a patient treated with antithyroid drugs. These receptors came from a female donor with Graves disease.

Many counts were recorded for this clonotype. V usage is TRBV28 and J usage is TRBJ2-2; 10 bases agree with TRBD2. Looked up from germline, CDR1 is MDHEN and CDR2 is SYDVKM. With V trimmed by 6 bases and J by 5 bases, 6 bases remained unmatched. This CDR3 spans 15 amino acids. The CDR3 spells CASSSSGSGTGELFF. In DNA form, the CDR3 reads TGTGCCAGCAGCTCTAGCGGGAGTGGAACCGGGGAGCTGTTTTTT.

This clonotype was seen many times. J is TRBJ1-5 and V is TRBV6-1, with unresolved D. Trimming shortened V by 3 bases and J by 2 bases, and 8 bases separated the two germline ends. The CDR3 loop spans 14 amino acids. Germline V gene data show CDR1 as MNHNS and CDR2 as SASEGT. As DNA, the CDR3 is TGTGCCAGCAGTGACGAGGCAGGCAATCAGCCCCAGCATTTT. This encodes CASSDEAGNQPQHF.

The CDR3 here is CASSYKQGFTGELFF. The CDR3 DNA reads as TGTGCCAGCAGTTACAAGCAGGGATTCACCGGGGAGCTGTTTTTT. The chain has TRBV6-2 or TRBV6-3 and TRBJ2-2; perhaps TRBD1 as D (5 bases). Germline CDR1 and CDR2: MNHEY and SVGEGT. This CDR3 contains 15 residues. Deletions cut 2 bases from V and 4 bases from J, with 11 bases between.

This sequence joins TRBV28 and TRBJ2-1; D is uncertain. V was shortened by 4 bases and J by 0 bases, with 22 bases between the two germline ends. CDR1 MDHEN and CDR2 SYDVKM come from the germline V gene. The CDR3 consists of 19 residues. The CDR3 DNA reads TGTGCCAGCAGTTCTAGAAGGAAATCACCGGTTAACTCCTACAATGAGCAGTTCTTC. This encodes CASSSRRKSPVNSYNEQFF.

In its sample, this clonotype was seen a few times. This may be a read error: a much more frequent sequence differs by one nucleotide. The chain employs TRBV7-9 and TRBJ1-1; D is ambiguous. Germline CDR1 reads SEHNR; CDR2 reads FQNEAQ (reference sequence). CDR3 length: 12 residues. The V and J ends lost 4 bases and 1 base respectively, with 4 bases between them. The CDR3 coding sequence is TGTGCCAGCAGCTCACAGAACACTGAAGCTTTCTTT. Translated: CASSSQNTEAFF.

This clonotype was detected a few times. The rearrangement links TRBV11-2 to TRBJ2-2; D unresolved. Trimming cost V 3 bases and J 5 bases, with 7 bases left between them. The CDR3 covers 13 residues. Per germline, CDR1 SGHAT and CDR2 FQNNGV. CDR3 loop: CASSFLLTGELFF. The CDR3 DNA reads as TGTGCCAGCAGCTTCCTCCTGACCGGGGAGCTGTTTTTT.

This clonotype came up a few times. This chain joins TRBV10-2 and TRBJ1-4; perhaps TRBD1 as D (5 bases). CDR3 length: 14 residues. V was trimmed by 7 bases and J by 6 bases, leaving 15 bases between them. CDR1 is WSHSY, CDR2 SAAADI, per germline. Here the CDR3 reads CASTQGARDEKLFF. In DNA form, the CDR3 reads TGCGCCAGCACCCAAGGGGCCAGAGATGAAAAACTGTTTTTT.

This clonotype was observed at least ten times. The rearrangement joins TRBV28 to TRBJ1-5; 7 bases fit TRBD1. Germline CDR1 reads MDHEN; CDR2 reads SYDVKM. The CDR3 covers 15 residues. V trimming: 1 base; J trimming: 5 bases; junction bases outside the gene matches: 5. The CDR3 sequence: CASSLSDRAHQPQHF. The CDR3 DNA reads TGTGCCAGCAGTTTATCCGACAGGGCTCATCAGCCCCAGCATTTT.

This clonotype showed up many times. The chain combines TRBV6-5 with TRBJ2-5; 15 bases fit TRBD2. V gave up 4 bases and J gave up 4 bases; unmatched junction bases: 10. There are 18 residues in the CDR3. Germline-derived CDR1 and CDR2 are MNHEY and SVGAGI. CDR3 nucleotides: TGTGCCAGCAGTTCCCGCATCCCGGGACTAGCGGGAGGAGAGACCCAGTACTTC. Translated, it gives CASSSRIPGLAGGETQYF.

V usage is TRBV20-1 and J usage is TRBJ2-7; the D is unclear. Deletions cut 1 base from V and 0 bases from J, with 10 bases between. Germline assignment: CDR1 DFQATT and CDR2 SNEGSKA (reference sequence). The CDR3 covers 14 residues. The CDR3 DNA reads TGCAGTGCTAGAGGGGTGGGAAGCTCCTACGAGCAGTACTTC. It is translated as CSARGVGSSYEQYF.

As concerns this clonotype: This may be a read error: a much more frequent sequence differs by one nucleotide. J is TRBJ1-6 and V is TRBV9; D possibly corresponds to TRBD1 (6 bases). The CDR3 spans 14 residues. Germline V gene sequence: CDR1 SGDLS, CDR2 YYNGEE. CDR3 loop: CASGVGHNNSPLHF. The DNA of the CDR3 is TGTGCCAGCGGCGTGGGACATAATAATTCACCCCTCCACTTT.

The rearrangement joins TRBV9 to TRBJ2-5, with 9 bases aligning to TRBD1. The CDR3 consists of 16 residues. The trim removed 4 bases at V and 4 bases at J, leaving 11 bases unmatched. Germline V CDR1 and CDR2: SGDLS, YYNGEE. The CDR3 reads CASSSDRGMVGETQYF. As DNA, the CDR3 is TGTGCCAGCAGCTCGGACAGGGGAATGGTTGGAGAGACCCAGTACTTC.

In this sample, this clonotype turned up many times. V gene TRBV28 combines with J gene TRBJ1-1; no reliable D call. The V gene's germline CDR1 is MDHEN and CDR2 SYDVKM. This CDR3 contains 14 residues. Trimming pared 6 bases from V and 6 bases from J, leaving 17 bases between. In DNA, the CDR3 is TGTGCCAGCAGCAAATTGTGGTCCTTCGCTGAAGCTTTCTTT. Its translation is CASSKLWSFAEAFF.

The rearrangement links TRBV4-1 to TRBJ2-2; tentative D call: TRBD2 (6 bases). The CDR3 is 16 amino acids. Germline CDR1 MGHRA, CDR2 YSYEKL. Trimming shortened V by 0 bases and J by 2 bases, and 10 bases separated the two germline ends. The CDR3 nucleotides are TGCGCCAGCAGCCAAGAGGGACTTCACAACACCGGGGAGCTGTTTTTT. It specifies CASSQEGLHNTGELFF.

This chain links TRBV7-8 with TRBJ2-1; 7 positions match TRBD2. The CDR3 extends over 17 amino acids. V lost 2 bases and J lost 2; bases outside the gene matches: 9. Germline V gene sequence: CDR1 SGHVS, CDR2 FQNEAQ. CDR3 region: CASSLREGRGTYNEQFF. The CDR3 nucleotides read TGTGCCAGCAGCTTAAGGGAGGGAAGAGGTACCTACAATGAGCAGTTCTTC. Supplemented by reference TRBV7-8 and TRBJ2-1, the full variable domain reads GAGVSQSPRYKVAKRGQDVALRCDPISGHVSLFWYQQALGQGPEFLTYFQNEAQLDKSGLPSDRFFAERPEGSVSTLKIQRTQQEDSAVYLCASSLREGRGTYNEQFFGPGTRLTVL.

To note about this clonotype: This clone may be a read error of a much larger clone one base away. CDR3: CASSLSGYQEAQYF. CDR3 nucleotides: TGTGCCAGCAGCTTATCAGGGTACCAAGAGGCCCAGTACTTC. The chain recombines TRBV9 with TRBJ2-5, with D perhaps matching TRBD1 (5 bases). This CDR3 region has 14 residues. Per germline, CDR1 SGDLS and CDR2 YYNGEE. Combining the CDR3 with reference TRBV9 and TRBJ2-5 gives the whole variable domain DSGVTQTPKHLITATGQRVTLRCSPRSGDLSVYWYQQSLDQGLQFLIQYYNGEERAKGNILERFSAQQFPDLHSELNLSSLELGDSALYFCASSLSGYQEAQYFGPGTRLLVL.

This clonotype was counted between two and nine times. In nucleotides, the CDR3 is TGTGCCAGCACCCTTTGGGGGGGCTGGGACACTGAAGCTTTCTTT. It codes for CASTLWGGWDTEAFF. V usage is TRBV12-3 or TRBV12-4 and J usage is TRBJ1-1, with a tentative D call TRBD1 (6 bases). The CDR3 has 15 residues. The V end lost 7 bases, the J end lost 3 bases, and 18 bases lay between the germline ends.

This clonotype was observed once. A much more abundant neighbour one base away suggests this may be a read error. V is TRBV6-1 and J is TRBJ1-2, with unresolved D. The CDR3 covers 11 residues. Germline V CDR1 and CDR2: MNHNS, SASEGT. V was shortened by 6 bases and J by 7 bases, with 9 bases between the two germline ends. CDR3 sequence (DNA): TGTGCCAGCAGCCTGGAGTGTGGCTACACCTTC. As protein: CASSLECGYTF.

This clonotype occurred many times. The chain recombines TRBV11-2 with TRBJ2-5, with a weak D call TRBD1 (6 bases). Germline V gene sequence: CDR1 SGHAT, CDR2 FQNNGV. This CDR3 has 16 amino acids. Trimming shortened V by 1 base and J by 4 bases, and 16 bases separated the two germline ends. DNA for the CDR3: TGTGCCAGCAGCTTAGGGACAGTAGGGTCCCCAGAGACCCAGTACTTC. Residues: CASSLGTVGSPETQYF.

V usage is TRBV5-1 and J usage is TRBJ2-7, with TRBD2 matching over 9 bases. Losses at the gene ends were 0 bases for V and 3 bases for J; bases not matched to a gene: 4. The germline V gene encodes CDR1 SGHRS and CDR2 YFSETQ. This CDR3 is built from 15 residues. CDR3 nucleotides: TGCGCCAGCAGCTTGGGAGTAGCGGGAGACTACGAGCAGTACTTC. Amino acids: CASSLGVAGDYEQYF.

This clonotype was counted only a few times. The CDR3 DNA reads TGTGCCAGCAGCCAAGAGCGCCAGGGAGGGACTTCCTACGAGCAGTACTTC. Encoded protein: CASSQERQGGTSYEQYF. The chain has TRBV3-1 and TRBJ2-7; 7 bases align to TRBD2. There are 17 residues in the CDR3. Per germline, CDR1 LGHDT and CDR2 YNNKEL (reference sequence). J was trimmed by 1 base and V by 0 bases; bases with no gene match: 9.

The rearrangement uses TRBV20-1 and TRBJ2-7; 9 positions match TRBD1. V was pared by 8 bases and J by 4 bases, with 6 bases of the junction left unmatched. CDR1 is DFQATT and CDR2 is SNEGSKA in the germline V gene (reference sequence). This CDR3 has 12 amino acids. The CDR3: CSTGDRVYEQYF. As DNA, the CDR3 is TGCAGTACTGGGGACAGGGTGTACGAGCAGTACTTC.

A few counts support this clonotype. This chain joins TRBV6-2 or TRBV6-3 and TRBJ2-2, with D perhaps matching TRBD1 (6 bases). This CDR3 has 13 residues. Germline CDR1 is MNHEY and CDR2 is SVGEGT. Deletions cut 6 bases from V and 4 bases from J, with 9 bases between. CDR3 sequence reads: CASRDSSTGELFF. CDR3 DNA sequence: TGTGCCAGCAGGGACAGTAGCACCGGGGAGCTGTTTTTT.

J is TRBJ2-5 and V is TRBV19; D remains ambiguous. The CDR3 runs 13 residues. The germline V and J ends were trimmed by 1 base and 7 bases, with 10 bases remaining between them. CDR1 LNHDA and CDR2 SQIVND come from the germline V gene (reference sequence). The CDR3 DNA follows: TGTGCCAGTAGTATAGGCTTACAGTGGACCCAGTACTTC. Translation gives CASSIGLQWTQYF.

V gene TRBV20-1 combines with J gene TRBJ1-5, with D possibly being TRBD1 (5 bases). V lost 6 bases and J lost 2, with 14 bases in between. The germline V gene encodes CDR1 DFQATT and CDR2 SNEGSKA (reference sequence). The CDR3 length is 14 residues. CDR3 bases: TGCAGTGCCCCATCGGGGGTCGGCAATCAGCCCCAGCATTTT. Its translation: CSAPSGVGNQPQHF.

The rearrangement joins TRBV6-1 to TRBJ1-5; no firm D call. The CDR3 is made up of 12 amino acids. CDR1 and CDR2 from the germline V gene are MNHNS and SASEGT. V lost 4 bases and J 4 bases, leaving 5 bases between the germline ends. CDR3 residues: CASSVINQPQHF. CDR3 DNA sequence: TGTGCCAGCAGTGTCATTAATCAGCCCCAGCATTTT.

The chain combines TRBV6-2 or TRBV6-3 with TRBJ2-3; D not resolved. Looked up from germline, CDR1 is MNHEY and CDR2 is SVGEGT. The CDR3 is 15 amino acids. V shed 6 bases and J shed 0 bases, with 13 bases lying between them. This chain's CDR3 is CASRGRHESTDTQYF. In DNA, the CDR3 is TGTGCCAGCAGAGGAAGACACGAAAGCACAGATACGCAGTATTTT.

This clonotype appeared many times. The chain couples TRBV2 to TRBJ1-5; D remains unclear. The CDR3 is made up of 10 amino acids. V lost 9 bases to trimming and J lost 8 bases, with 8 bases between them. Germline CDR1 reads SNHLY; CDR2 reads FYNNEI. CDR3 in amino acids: CASGGEPQHF. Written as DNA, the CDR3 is TGTGCCAGTGGCGGGGAGCCCCAGCATTTT.